The 17 T cell receptor beta chains given below trace back to one sample, sequenced in a study of OX40 agonist ivuxolimab in advanced cancers. Repertoires were generated with immunoSEQ multiplex PCR, while TCRdb's copy carries only in-frame clones and drops some. The data show tens of thousands of clones, around nine tenths seen once. This material consisted of CD4+ or CD8+ T cells sorted from blood, taken in a trial of the OX40 agonist ivuxolimab. The receptor set was obtained from an adult with an advanced solid tumor such as melanoma, head and neck, liver or kidney cancer.

The V call is TRBV18, the J call TRBJ1-1, with 10 nucleotides matching TRBD1. With V trimmed by 3 bases and J by 5 bases, 6 bases remained unmatched. CDR3 size: 15 residues. Germline CDR1 is KGHSH and CDR2 is LQKENI. The CDR3 here is CASSPTGTGATEAFF. DNA for the CDR3: TGTGCCAGCTCACCTACCGGGACAGGGGCGACTGAAGCTTTCTTT.

The chain uses TRBV5-4 and TRBJ2-2, with D hard to call. Trimming removed 4 bases from V and 1 base from J, with 11 bases in between. Germline V lookup: CDR1 SGHNT, CDR2 YYREEE (reference sequence). This CDR3 has 15 residues. The CDR3 loop is CASSPRAENTGELFF. The CDR3 nucleotides read TGTGCCAGCAGCCCAAGGGCCGAGAACACCGGGGAGCTGTTTTTT.

The chain carries TRBV2 and TRBJ1-6; weak D call: TRBD1 (6 bases). The germline V gene has CDR1 SNHLY and CDR2 FYNNEI. The CDR3 contains 14 residues. The V end lost 7 bases, the J end lost 8 bases, and 15 bases lay between the germline ends. Written as DNA, the CDR3 is TGTGCCAGCAATGTTAAGCCAGGGGATTCACCCCTCCACTTT. Encoded protein: CASNVKPGDSPLHF.

The chain has TRBV21-1 and TRBJ2-1; TRBD1, the table's D call, lacks a check against the DNA. TRBV21-1 is termed a pseudogene. This CDR3 region has 12 residues. The CDR3 sequence is CAIGDRYNEQFF. The CDR3 DNA reads TGTGCCATAGGGGACAGATACAATGAGCAGTTCTTC.

This sequence joins TRBV6-6 and TRBJ2-5; TRBD1 or TRBD2 may be the D gene (6 bases each). The CDR3 runs to 12 residues. Germline-derived CDR1 and CDR2 are MNHNY and SVGAGI (reference sequence). Trimming stripped 6 bases from V and 5 bases from J, with 10 bases between. This CDR3 reads CASSRGRETQYF. The CDR3 DNA follows: TGTGCCAGCAGCCGGGGGCGGGAGACCCAGTACTTC.

The chain recombines TRBV15 with TRBJ2-1; tentative D call: TRBD2 (5 bases). Between the trimmed V and J ends, which lost 7 bases and 9 bases, there was a span of 19 bases. This CDR3 has 14 residues. CDR1 is LNHNV and CDR2 is YYDKDF in the germline V gene (reference sequence). The chain's CDR3 is CATTLALMGSEQFF. Here the CDR3 DNA reads TGTGCCACCACCTTAGCGCTTATGGGGAGTGAGCAGTTCTTC. The whole variable domain, filled in from reference TRBV15 and TRBJ2-1, reads DAMVIQNPRYQVTQFGKPVTLSCSQTLNHNVMYWYQQKSSQAPKLLFHYYDKDFNNEADTPDNFQSRRPNTSFCFLDIRSPGLGDTAMYLCATTLALMGSEQFFGPGTRLTVL.

Notes on this clone: The junction differs from germline at one of its ends, possibly a read error. This chain uses TRBV14 with TRBJ2-7; perhaps TRBD1 as D (6 bases). Per germline, CDR1 SGHDN and CDR2 FVKESK. The CDR3 has 10 amino acids. As DNA, the CDR3 is TGTGCCAGCAGCCACGTGGGACATCACTTC. It codes for CASSHVGHHF. Based on the CDR3 plus reference TRBV14 and TRBJ2-7, the full variable domain is EAGVTQFPSHSVIEKGQTVTLRCDPISGHDNLYWYRRVMGKEIKFLLHFVKESKQDESGMPNNRFLAERTGGTYSTLKVQPAELEDSGVYFCASSHVGHHFGPGTRLTVT.

Concerning this clone itself: Other DNA sequences in the same sample also yield this CDR3. The chain is built from TRBV9 and TRBJ1-4; no reliable D call. The CDR3 spans 15 residues. The V end was cut by 0 bases, the J end by 4 bases, with 10 bases between. The germline CDR1 and CDR2 sequences are SGDLS and YYNGEE. The CDR3 reads CASSVGTGYNEKLFF. For the CDR3, the DNA is TGTGCCAGCAGCGTAGGGACCGGATATAATGAAAAACTGTTTTTT.

The gene calls are TRBV10-3 and TRBJ1-2, with D perhaps TRBD1 (6 bases). The CDR3 contains 14 residues. Trimming cost V 10 bases and J 7 bases, with 22 bases left between them. The germline CDR1 and CDR2 sequences are ENHRY and SYGVKD. CDR3 amino acids: CATRTDSQPGGYTF. The CDR3 DNA follows: TGTGCCACCCGAACGGACAGTCAGCCGGGTGGCTACACCTTC.

The gene calls are TRBV18 and TRBJ2-7, with a tentative D call TRBD1 (6 bases). Germline CDR1 reads KGHSH; CDR2 reads LQKENI. Deletions cut 3 bases from V and 3 bases from J, with 12 bases between. The CDR3 loop spans 14 amino acids. In nucleotides, the CDR3 is TGTGCCAGCTCACCCGCGGACAGCTACTACGAGCAGTACTTC. It is translated as CASSPADSYYEQYF.

The J gene is TRBJ2-2, the V gene TRBV5-6; D not resolved. The germline CDR1 and CDR2 sequences are SGHDT and YYEEEE. The V and J ends lost 0 bases and 1 base respectively, with 7 bases between them. This CDR3 contains 15 residues. The CDR3 protein is CASSLAYLNTGELFF. The CDR3 nucleotides are TGTGCCAGCAGCTTGGCATACCTGAACACCGGGGAGCTGTTTTTT.

The V gene is TRBV2, the J gene TRBJ1-1; 7 bases fit TRBD1. This CDR3 contains 12 residues. The V gene's germline CDR1 is SNHLY and CDR2 FYNNEI. Trimming cost V 5 bases and J 5 bases; bases outside gene matches: 2. CDR3 nucleotide sequence: TGTGCCAGCAGTCAGGACAGGACTGAAGCTTTCTTT. Translation: CASSQDRTEAFF.

The chain carries TRBV6-5 and TRBJ1-4; D not resolved. The V gene lost 5 bases and the J gene lost 10 bases, with 14 bases spanning the gap. The CDR3 consists of 13 residues. CDR1 MNHEY and CDR2 SVGAGI come from the germline V gene. The CDR3 DNA sequence: TGTGCCAGCAGTGATCTTCGTGTAGGAAAACTGTTTTTT. Protein sequence: CASSDLRVGKLFF.

This chain connects TRBV5-6 to TRBJ1-2; D is possibly TRBD1 (6 bases). The length of the CDR3 is 14 residues. The V end was cut by 3 bases, the J end by 5 bases, with 14 bases between. Germline V gene sequence: CDR1 SGHDT, CDR2 YYEEEE. CDR3 residues: CASSSRQDGYGYTF. The CDR3 nucleotides are TGTGCCAGCAGCTCGCGACAGGATGGGTATGGCTACACCTTC.

The chain has TRBV27 and TRBJ1-4; no definite D call. Trimming left V 1 base short and J 7 bases short, with 7 bases between. This CDR3 has 13 residues. Germline CDR1 MNHEY, CDR2 SMNVEV (reference sequence). CDR3 sequence: CASSLYRSEKLFF. The CDR3 DNA reads as TGTGCCAGCAGTTTATACCGAAGTGAAAAACTGTTTTTT. Complete variable domain (other parts from reference TRBV27 and TRBJ1-4): EAQVTQNPRYLITVTGKKLTVTCSQNMNHEYMSWYRQDPGLGLRQIYYSMNVEVTDKGDVPEGYKVSRKEKRNFPLILESPSPNQTSLYFCASSLYRSEKLFFGSGTQLSVL.

This chain connects TRBV11-3 to TRBJ2-3; TRBD1 or TRBD2 may be the D gene (5 bases each). Germline V gene lookup returns CDR1 SGHNT and CDR2 YENEEA. CDR3 length: 14 amino acids. The germline V and J ends were trimmed by 5 bases and 2 bases, with 11 bases remaining between them. CDR3 in amino acids: CASSIGTTTDTQYF. The CDR3 region has the DNA TGTGCCAGCAGCATAGGGACGACCACAGATACGCAGTATTTT.

The chain carries TRBV5-1 and TRBJ2-2; D possibly uses TRBD1 or TRBD2 (6 bases each). Germline V gene lookup returns CDR1 SGHRS and CDR2 YFSETQ. This CDR3 is built from 14 residues. CDR3 coding DNA: TGCGCGACCGGGAGACAGGTTAACACCGGGGAGCTGTTTTTT. Translating gives CATGRQVNTGELFF.